The rows below give T cell receptor beta chains drawn from one sample of a study of Graves' ophthalmopathy and Graves' hyperthyroidism. MiXCR, applied by TCRdb to the multiplex PCR reads, yields one record per CDR3 protein. Of 660,000 or so distinct CDR3 sequences in the sample, 35% to 50% were seen once. Source material: peripheral blood. The origin of the receptors is an adult man with Graves' ophthalmopathy. The CDR3 runs from the conserved cysteine through the conserved F or W. D genes are given only for firm matches. Clone sizes are given selectively: once, few, many, or a class where the clone is expanded.

clone size	D gene	V gene	J gene	CDR3 DNA	CDR3 protein
-	TRBD1	TRBV10-3	TRBJ1-1	TGTGCCATCAGTGCTCACAGGGGGAACACTGAAGCTTTCTTT	CAISAHRGNTEAFF
-	TRBD1	TRBV7-8	TRBJ2-7	TGTGCCAGCAGTCTTACCGGGACAGGGCCGGCCTACGAGCAGTACTTC	CASSLTGTGPAYEQYF
once	TRBD1	TRBV12-3/TRBV12-4	TRBJ1-1	TGTGCCAGCAGTTGGGACAGGGTATCAAGTGAAGCTTTCTTT	CASSWDRVSSEAFF
few	TRBD1	TRBV25-1	TRBJ1-1	TGTGCCAGCAGCAAAGGACAGGGGCAGCATGGCACTGAAGCTTTCTTT	CASSKGQGQHGTEAFF
-	-	TRBV9	TRBJ2-7	TGTGCCAGCAGCGCGACCGGGACTTCCTACGAGCAGTACTTC	CASSATGTSYEQYF
many	-	TRBV15	TRBJ2-5	TGTGCCACCAGCAGAGAGGGGGATTACAGCCTGGAGACCCAGTACTTC	CATSREGDYSLETQYF
few	-	TRBV19	TRBJ2-5	TGTGCCAGTAAAGGTAGAGGGCGGCGGGCACAAGAGACCCAGTACTTC	CASKGRGRRAQETQYF
-	-	TRBV7-2	TRBJ1-5	TGTGCCAGCAGCTATGCGGCGGGGGTAGGTTACGAGCATTTT	CASSYAAGVGYEHF
many	-	TRBV2	TRBJ2-5	TGTGCCAGCAGTCCGGACACTAATCAAGAGACCCAGTACTTC	CASSPDTNQETQYF
-	-	TRBV7-9	TRBJ2-1	TGTGCCAGCAGCTTAACGGGGAGGGGGGGCTACAATGAGCAGTTCTTC	CASSLTGRGGYNEQFF
many	-	TRBV20-1	TRBJ2-7	TGCAGTGTTTTGGGTTTGTCCTACGAGCAGTACTTC	CSVLGLSYEQYF
many	-	TRBV6-5	TRBJ1-1	TGTGCCAGCAGTTCCGTCATACTGGAAGCTTTCTTT	CASSSVILEAFF
-	TRBD1	TRBV9	TRBJ2-6	TGTGCCAGCAGCGCCGGGGACAGGGGGCGATCTGGGGCCAACGTCCTGACTTTC	CASSAGDRGRSGANVLTF
-	TRBD1	TRBV5-6	TRBJ2-7	TGTGCCAGCGGCCGGGACAGGGGGACCCACGAGCAGTACTTC	CASGRDRGTHEQYF
-	-	TRBV19	TRBJ1-5	TGTGCCAGTAGCCTCGACCACGAAGGGGGGGAAGAGACCCAGCATTTT	CASSLDHEGGEETQHF
-	TRBD1	TRBV5-6	TRBJ1-1	TGTGCCAGCAGCCCGGACAAAGAGAGGGGGCGGAGGACTGAAGCTTTCTTT	CASSPDKERGRRTEAFF
many	-	TRBV14	TRBJ2-7	TGTGCCAGCAGGGGGGGACACGAGCAGTACTTC	CASRGGHEQYF
-	-	TRBV6-5	TRBJ1-5	TGTGCCAGCAGTTACTCTTCCCGGGGGAGTGGTGGCAATCAGCCCCAGCATTTT	CASSYSSRGSGGNQPQHF
-	-	TRBV27	TRBJ1-1	TGTGCCAGCCTGGGGGAGAGGCGCACTGAAGCTTTCTTT	CASLGERRTEAFF
many	-	TRBV10-3	TRBJ1-6	TGTGCCATCAGTGAGGGGACCTATAATTCACCCCTCCACTTT	CAISEGTYNSPLHF
-	-	TRBV7-3	TRBJ1-4	TGTGCCAGCAGCACCAGGGGTGGAAAACTGTTTTTT	CASSTRGGKLFF
few	-	TRBV5-1	TRBJ2-2	TGCGCCAGCAGCCCAGCCTCGGCGGCCGGGGAGCTGTTTTTT	CASSPASAAGELFF
few	-	TRBV29-1	TRBJ2-3	TGCAGCGTCCCCACCTGGGCGGGCGGAAGCACAGATACGCAGTATTTT	CSVPTWAGGSTDTQYF
-	-	TRBV15	TRBJ1-6	TGTGCCACCAGCAGCAACAAGGAGAATTCACCCCTCCACTTT	CATSSNKENSPLHF
many	-	TRBV12-3/TRBV12-4	TRBJ2-7	TGTGCCAGCAGTTTAGATAACACAGCCTACGAGCAGTACTTC	CASSLDNTAYEQYF
-	TRBD1	TRBV16	TRBJ1-2	TGTGCCAGCAGCTCGGACAGGCAGAACCCATATGGCTACACCTTC	CASSSDRQNPYGYTF
-	TRBD1	TRBV19	TRBJ1-2	TGTGCCAGTAGTCGTCCCGGGACAGGGGAGGATGGCTACACCTTC	CASSRPGTGEDGYTF
-	TRBD1	TRBV11-1	TRBJ2-7	TGTGCCAGCAATGACCCCGGGACAGTCTACGAGCAGTACTTC	CASNDPGTVYEQYF
-	TRBD1	TRBV14	TRBJ2-5	TGTGCCAGCAGCCAAACGAGGGGGCTCGGGGAGCCCCAAGAGACCCAGTACTTC	CASSQTRGLGEPQETQYF
-	-	TRBV7-9	TRBJ2-5	TGTGCCAGCAGCCTCGGACCGGCAGAGACCCAGTACTTC	CASSLGPAETQYF
-	-	TRBV2	TRBJ1-5	TGTGCCAGCAGTGATGGGGATAGCAATCAGCCCCAGCATTTT	CASSDGDSNQPQHF
-	TRBD1	TRBV29-1	TRBJ2-6	TGCAGCGTCGCCGGGACAGGGGCCTACGTCCTGACTTTC	CSVAGTGAYVLTF
-	TRBD1	TRBV7-2	TRBJ1-2	TGTGCCAGCAGCTTAGGGTTAGGGGGCATCTATGGCTACACCTTC	CASSLGLGGIYGYTF
-	TRBD2	TRBV25-1	TRBJ2-7	TGTGCCAGCAGTTATGGGGGGGAGGGGAGGTACGAGCAGTACTTC	CASSYGGEGRYEQYF
-	-	TRBV10-3	TRBJ1-3	TGTGCCAGCACCGGAATGGAGAGACCAGGAAACACCATATATTTT	CASTGMERPGNTIYF
-	-	TRBV7-9	TRBJ2-7	TGTGTCAGCAGTGAGGGACAAGCGGGACCCTACGAGCAGTACTTC	CVSSEGQAGPYEQYF
many	-	TRBV15	TRBJ2-2	TGTGCCACCAGCGCCCACAGGGGAGGGATGGGCGGGGAGCTGTTTTTT	CATSAHRGGMGGELFF
many	TRBD2	TRBV20-1	TRBJ2-5	TGCAGTGCAGGAGTTCGCGGGGGGCACGAGACCCAGTACTTC	CSAGVRGGHETQYF
many	TRBD1	TRBV12-3/TRBV12-4	TRBJ1-5	TGTGCCAGCAACCCTACAGGGGCCAATCAGCCCCAGCATTTT	CASNPTGANQPQHF
many	-	TRBV7-9	TRBJ1-4	TGTGCCAGCAGCTCCCGGGCCGATGAAAAACTGTTTTTT	CASSSRADEKLFF
-	TRBD1	TRBV7-9	TRBJ1-2	TGTGCCAGCAGCTTTGGACAGGGCTTTGGCTACACCTTC	CASSFGQGFGYTF
few	-	TRBV10-3	TRBJ2-1	TGTGCCATCAGTGAGTTGGGGACAAATGAGCAGTTCTTC	CAISELGTNEQFF
-	TRBD1	TRBV2	TRBJ1-6	TGTGCCAGCAGTTCGGGACAGGGGAGATCACCCCTCCACTTT	CASSSGQGRSPLHF
-	TRBD1	TRBV25-1	TRBJ1-2	TGTGCCAGCAGTGGGGGGACAGGGAGAGGCTACACCTTC	CASSGGTGRGYTF
-	-	TRBV25-1	TRBJ1-2	TGTGCCAGTAGTAACCTTCAGGGGAGGTATGGCTACACCTTC	CASSNLQGRYGYTF
many	TRBD1	TRBV5-6	TRBJ2-6	TGTGCCAGCAGACCTCCAAGCGCAGGGGGAGGGGCCAACGTCCTGACTTTC	CASRPPSAGGGANVLTF